The 12 T cell receptor beta chains reported below all come from one sample, sequenced in a study of cytomegalovirus exposure and HLA in healthy donors. Here immunoSEQ multiplex PCR was the method, and the copy in TCRdb shows in-frame clones only, minus some. In the table there are about 240,000 clones, approximately 86% of which are singletons. Material for sequencing was PBMCs. The receptors here all came from a young woman in good health and CMV-seropositive.

The gene calls are TRBV28 and TRBJ2-7; D is undetermined. This CDR3 contains 13 residues. Germline V gene sequence: CDR1 MDHEN, CDR2 SYDVKM. Trimming pared 2 bases from V and 2 bases from J, leaving 7 bases between. The CDR3 nucleotides read TGTGCCAGCAGTTTAAACATACCCTACGAGCAGTACTTC. It codes for CASSLNIPYEQYF. The whole variable domain, remainder taken from reference TRBV28 and TRBJ2-7, is DVKVTQSSRYLVKRTGEKVFLECVQDMDHENMFWYRQDPGLGLRLIYFSYDVKMKEKGDIPEGYSVSREKKERFSLILESASTNQTSMYLCASSLNIPYEQYFGPGTRLTVT.

The chain uses TRBV10-3 and TRBJ2-7, with 7 bases that match TRBD2. V shed 6 bases and J 3 bases; nucleotides not matched to a gene: 5. The CDR3 extends over 13 amino acids. Germline assignment: CDR1 ENHRY and CDR2 SYGVKD. The CDR3 loop is CAIRLPGGYEQYF. In nucleotides, the CDR3 is TGTGCCATCAGGCTGCCGGGAGGCTACGAGCAGTACTTC.

In nucleotides, the CDR3 is TGTGCCAGCTCACCTAGCACTTCCCGTAATGAAAAACTGTTTTTT. Amino acids: CASSPSTSRNEKLFF. V and J are TRBV18 and TRBJ1-4; D is unclear. Germline V gene sequence: CDR1 KGHSH, CDR2 LQKENI. The CDR3 extends over 15 amino acids. V was pared by 3 bases and J by 4 bases, with 12 bases between.

This chain uses TRBV28 with TRBJ2-1; 9 positions match TRBD2. The V and J ends lost 6 bases and 4 bases, in that order; junction bases with no gene match: 7. The CDR3 is 15 residues long. Germline V lookup: CDR1 MDHEN, CDR2 SYDVKM. As DNA, the CDR3 is TGTGCCAGCAGAATCGGACTAGCGAGATACAATGAGCAGTTCTTC. Residues: CASRIGLARYNEQFF.

V usage is TRBV5-4 and J usage is TRBJ1-2; no definite D call. Trimming stripped 0 bases from V and 1 base from J, with 4 bases between. This CDR3 has 13 amino acids. CDR1 SGHNT and CDR2 YYREEE come from the germline V gene (reference sequence). Here the CDR3 reads CASSLDNNYGYTF. The CDR3 nucleotides read TGTGCCAGCAGCTTGGACAATAACTATGGCTACACCTTC.

This clone was seen a few times. V gene TRBV19 combines with J gene TRBJ1-2, with D hard to call. CDR1 is LNHDA, CDR2 SQIVND, per germline (reference sequence). The ends were cut back, 1 base at V and 7 bases at J, with 16 bases in the middle. This CDR3 region has 15 residues. For the CDR3, the DNA is TGTGCCAGTAGTATAGGTTTTTGGAGGGAGGTTGGCTACACCTTC. Encoded protein: CASSIGFWREVGYTF.

The gene calls are TRBV6-1 and TRBJ2-7; 7 bases match TRBD2. The CDR3 is 13 amino acids. Germline loops: CDR1 MNHNS, CDR2 SASEGT. V was clipped by 4 bases and J by 7 bases; unmatched bases: 7. CDR3 sequence (DNA): TGTGCCAGCAGTGCAGACATGGGGGGGGAGCAGTACTTC. As protein: CASSADMGGEQYF.

This chain joins TRBV11-2 and TRBJ2-7, with 15 bases aligning to TRBD2. Germline CDR1 reads SGHAT; CDR2 reads FQNNGV. Unmatched junction bases numbered 0, after V lost 5 bases and J lost 1 base. The CDR3 is made up of 15 amino acids. The chain's CDR3 is CASSGLAGGSYEQYF. The CDR3 coding sequence is TGTGCCAGCAGCGGACTAGCGGGAGGGTCCTACGAGCAGTACTTC.

The chain carries TRBV7-2 and TRBJ2-1, with D unclear. Germline values: CDR1 SGHTA, CDR2 FQGNSA. There are 14 residues in the CDR3. Trimming left V 5 bases short and J 10 bases short, with 18 bases between. This CDR3 reads CASSLANLPTEQFF. The CDR3 DNA is TGTGCCAGCAGCCTCGCAAATCTGCCGACAGAGCAGTTCTTC.

This clone has a handful of counts. The chain links TRBV5-1 to TRBJ1-1, with D unresolved. This CDR3 region has 13 residues. The V end was cut by 2 bases, the J end by 4 bases, with 9 bases between. The germline V gene encodes CDR1 SGHRS and CDR2 YFSETQ. The CDR3 region has the DNA TGCGCCAGCAGCTTAAGCTGGGCCACTGAAGCTTTCTTT. Its protein product is CASSLSWATEAFF.

The chain couples TRBV6-1 to TRBJ2-1; D may be TRBD2 (6 bases). The germline CDR1 and CDR2 sequences are MNHNS and SASEGT. CDR3 length: 16 residues. Trimming cost V 4 bases and J 3 bases, with 16 bases left between them. The CDR3 sequence is CASSARGLTSYNEQFF. The DNA of the CDR3 is TGTGCCAGCAGTGCGCGGGGTTTAACGAGCTACAATGAGCAGTTCTTC.

In DNA, the CDR3 is TGTGCCTGGAGTGTCAGGGAATCAACTAACTATGGCTACACCTTC. It is translated as CAWSVRESTNYGYTF. The gene calls are TRBV30 and TRBJ1-2, with D tentatively TRBD1 (5 bases). Between the trimmed V and J ends, which lost 0 bases and 0 bases, there was a span of 11 bases. There are 15 residues in the CDR3. Germline V gene data show CDR1 as GTSNPN and CDR2 as SVGIG (reference sequence).